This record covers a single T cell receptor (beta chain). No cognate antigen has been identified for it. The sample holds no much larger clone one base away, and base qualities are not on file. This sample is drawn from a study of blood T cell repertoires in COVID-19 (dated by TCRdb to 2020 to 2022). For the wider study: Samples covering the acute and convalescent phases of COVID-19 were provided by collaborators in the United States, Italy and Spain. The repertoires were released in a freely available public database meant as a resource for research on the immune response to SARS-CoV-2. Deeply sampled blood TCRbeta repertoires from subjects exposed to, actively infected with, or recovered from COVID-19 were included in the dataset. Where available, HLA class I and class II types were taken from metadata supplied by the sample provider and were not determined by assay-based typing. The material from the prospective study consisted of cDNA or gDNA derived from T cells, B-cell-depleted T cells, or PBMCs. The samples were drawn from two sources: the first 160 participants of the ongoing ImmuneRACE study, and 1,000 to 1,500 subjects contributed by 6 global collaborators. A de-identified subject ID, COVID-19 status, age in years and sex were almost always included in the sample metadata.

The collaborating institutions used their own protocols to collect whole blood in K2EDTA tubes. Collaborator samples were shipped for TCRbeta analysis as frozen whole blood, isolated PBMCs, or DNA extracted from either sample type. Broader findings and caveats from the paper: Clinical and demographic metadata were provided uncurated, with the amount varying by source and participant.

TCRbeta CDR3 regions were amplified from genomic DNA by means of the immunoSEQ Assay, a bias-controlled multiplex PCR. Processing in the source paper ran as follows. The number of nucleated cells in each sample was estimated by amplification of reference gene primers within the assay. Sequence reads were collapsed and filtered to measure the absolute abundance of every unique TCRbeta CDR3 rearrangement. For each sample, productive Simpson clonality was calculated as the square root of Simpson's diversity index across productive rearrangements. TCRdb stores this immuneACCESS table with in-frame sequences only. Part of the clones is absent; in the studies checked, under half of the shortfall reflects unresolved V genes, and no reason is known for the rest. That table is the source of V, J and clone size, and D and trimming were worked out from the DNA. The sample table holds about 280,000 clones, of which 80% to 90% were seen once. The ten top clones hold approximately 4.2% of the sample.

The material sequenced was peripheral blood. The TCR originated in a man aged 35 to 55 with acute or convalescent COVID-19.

DNA sequence: TGTGCCAGCAGTGAAGTGGGCCAGGGGGTCGGGGAGCTGTTTTTT. It translates to CASSEVGQGVGELFF. The chain is encoded by TRBV2 joined to TRBJ2-2; 7 nucleotides in the junction match TRBD1. The junction shows trimming of 1 base on V and 7 bases on J, and the gene matches do not reach 6 bases of it. Counted from cysteine to phenylalanine, this CDR3 has 15 amino acids. The DNA shown is the 45-base CDR3, in frame from base 1. CDR1 SNHLY and CDR2 FYNNEI are derived from the germline V gene.